The source of this TCR beta chain is a study of post-analysis software for immune sequencing data. Points on this clonotype: Its matching antigen is unknown.

Overall study results and limits: About 5 TRBV segments occurring more often in patients than controls included TRBV5-6, TRBV5-1 and TRBV20-1. Strong co-clustering by F measure was seen for same-batch samples.

This CDR3 comprises 16 residues. After removal of 4 bases from V and 3 bases from J, the junction contained 11 bases not matched to a gene. CDR1 is SGHVS and CDR2 is FQNEAQ in the germline V gene. Unique molecular identifiers featured in each of the TCR beta cDNA libraries. TCRdb used MiXCR to reprocess the PCR reads, holding one entry per CDR3 protein. The sample has 150,000 to 200,000 distinct CDR3 sequences; around 36% are singletons. The chain combines TRBV7-8 with TRBJ2-7; 8 nucleotides agree with TRBD2. Sequencing was performed on blood, taken after autologous hematopoietic stem cell transplantation. The source of this sequence is a girl between 10 and 17 years old with multiple sclerosis. CDR3 coding DNA: TGTGCCAGCAGCTCCACTCTGACCGGGACTAGCTACGAGCAGTACTTC. This translates into CASSSTLTGTSYEQYF.